Following are 28 T cell receptor beta chains from one sample sequenced in a study of T cell responses to AZD1222 COVID-19 vaccine. Here immunoSEQ multiplex PCR was the method, and the copy in TCRdb shows in-frame clones only, minus some. The repertoire holds fewer than 130,000 clones, with 85% to 90% as singletons. Here the sequenced sample was peripheral blood, taken 28 days after the second AZD1222 dose. Receptors originate from an adult who received the AZD1222 COVID-19 vaccine.

This sequence joins TRBV19 and TRBJ1-5; no reliable D call. Trimming removed 6 bases from V and 4 bases from J, with 13 bases in between. Per the germline V gene, CDR1 is LNHDA and CDR2 is SQIVND (reference sequence). This CDR3 has 14 residues. The CDR3 coding sequence is TGTGCCAGTAGCGCTCCCACGGAAAATCAGCCCCAGCATTTT. Translating it yields CASSAPTENQPQHF.

The V gene is TRBV5-4, the J gene TRBJ2-2; 9 bases align to TRBD1. The V gene's germline CDR1 is SGHNT and CDR2 YYREEE (reference sequence). This CDR3 has 15 residues. Germline trimming cut 2 bases from V and 3 bases from J; bases unmatched to any gene: 2. The CDR3 nucleotides are TGTGCCAGCAGCTTAGGACAGGGGTACACCGGGGAGCTGTTTTTT. As protein: CASSLGQGYTGELFF.

The V gene is TRBV5-1, the J gene TRBJ1-1; 11 bases agree with TRBD1. The ends lost 3 bases at V and 0 bases at J; junction bases unmatched: 7. CDR1 SGHRS and CDR2 YFSETQ come from the germline V gene. This CDR3 has 17 residues. The CDR3 DNA reads as TGCGCCAGCAGCTATGGGACAGGGGGTCCTATGAACACTGAAGCTTTCTTT. Translating it yields CASSYGTGGPMNTEAFF.

V gene TRBV6-6 combines with J gene TRBJ2-7; TRBD2 matches 9 bases. Germline trimming cut 4 bases from V and 5 bases from J; bases unmatched to any gene: 6. This CDR3 comprises 14 residues. CDR1 is MNHNY and CDR2 is SVGAGI in the germline V gene (reference sequence). The CDR3 DNA reads as TGTGCCAGCAGTTCAATAGCGGGAGTGGACGAGCAGTACTTC. Translating it yields CASSSIAGVDEQYF.

The V and J genes are TRBV6-5 and TRBJ2-7; D gene unclear. This CDR3 has 14 residues. Trimming pared 9 bases from V and 3 bases from J, leaving 18 bases between. Germline loops: CDR1 MNHEY, CDR2 SVGAGI. In DNA form, the CDR3 reads TGTGCCAGGGGCCTTCGACGGTCAGTCTACGAGCAGTACTTC. It translates to CARGLRRSVYEQYF.

The chain combines TRBV6-4 with TRBJ2-2; weak D call: TRBD1 (5 bases). The V gene lost 6 bases and the J gene lost 3 bases, with 11 bases spanning the gap. CDR1 MRHNA and CDR2 SNTAGT come from the germline V gene. The CDR3 has 14 residues. CDR3 in DNA: TGTGCCAGCAGCCGAGACAGCCACACCGGGGAGCTGTTTTTT. Its protein product is CASSRDSHTGELFF.

The sample holds one count of this clone. The chain is built from TRBV3-1 (or the pseudogene TRBV3-2) and TRBJ1-5; no definite D call. Deletions cut 0 bases from V and 1 base from J, with 7 bases between. Germline V gene lookup returns CDR1 LGHDT and CDR2 YNNKEL (reference sequence). This CDR3 contains 15 residues. The CDR3 protein is CASSQDLLSNQPQHF. The CDR3 coding sequence is TGTGCCAGCAGCCAAGATCTGCTAAGCAATCAGCCCCAGCATTTT.

The J gene is TRBJ1-5, the V gene TRBV12-5, with D hard to call. The germline V gene has CDR1 LGHNT and CDR2 FRNRAP. The germline V and J ends were trimmed by 7 bases and 2 bases, with 12 bases remaining between them. CDR3 length equals 14 residues. Here the CDR3 DNA reads TGTGCTAGTGCCCCAGGCTTGGGCAATCAGCCCCAGCATTTT. As protein: CASAPGLGNQPQHF.

The chain links TRBV28 to TRBJ2-5; no reliable D call. Germline CDR1 reads MDHEN; CDR2 reads SYDVKM. The V and J ends lost 7 bases and 3 bases respectively, with 15 bases between them. The CDR3 consists of 14 residues. The CDR3 loop reads CASNEMGSKETQYF. The CDR3, as DNA: TGTGCCAGCAATGAAATGGGCAGTAAAGAGACCCAGTACTTC.

The V gene is TRBV28, the J gene TRBJ2-1; a possible D gene is TRBD1 (7 bases). CDR1 is MDHEN and CDR2 is SYDVKM in the germline V gene. This CDR3 is 15 amino acids long. V lost 6 bases and J lost 6, with 18 bases in between. CDR3 protein: CASSPVAGGFNEQFF. CDR3 bases: TGTGCCAGCAGCCCGGTTGCAGGGGGGTTCAATGAGCAGTTCTTC.

The chain is built from TRBV2 and TRBJ2-7, with 10 positions matching TRBD2. The CDR3 has 15 amino acids. The V gene's germline CDR1 is SNHLY and CDR2 FYNNEI. The ends lost 6 bases at V and 3 bases at J; junction bases unmatched: 8. The DNA of the CDR3 is TGTGCCAGCAGGTTCGCTAGCGGGAGTGACTACGAGCAGTACTTC. This codes for CASRFASGSDYEQYF.

The chain links TRBV5-6 to TRBJ1-2; D is ambiguous. Trimming pared 4 bases from V and 4 bases from J, leaving 14 bases between. The CDR3 runs 14 residues. Looked up from germline, CDR1 is SGHDT and CDR2 is YYEEEE. The CDR3 loop reads CASSMVGQPYGYTF. CDR3 bases: TGTGCCAGCAGCATGGTGGGCCAGCCCTATGGCTACACCTTC.

Note on this clone: The identical CDR3 is also encoded by other nucleotide sequences in the sample. The chain combines TRBV18 with TRBJ2-3, with 12 bases aligning to TRBD2. The CDR3 contains 16 residues. V lost 3 bases, J lost 5 bases, and 6 bases stayed unmatched. Germline assignment: CDR1 KGHSH and CDR2 LQKENI. CDR3: CASSPLAGGPEDTQYF. The DNA of the CDR3 is TGTGCCAGCTCACCCCTAGCGGGGGGGCCGGAAGATACGCAGTATTTT.

This chain uses TRBV5-1 with TRBJ2-7, with TRBD2 identical over 10 bases. The trim removed 0 bases at V and 1 base at J, leaving 7 bases unmatched. CDR1 is SGHRS and CDR2 is YFSETQ in the germline V gene. The CDR3 sequence is 17 residues long. The CDR3 spells CASSLASGSGRSYEQYF. The CDR3 DNA follows: TGCGCCAGCAGCTTGGCCTCGGGTAGCGGGAGGTCCTACGAGCAGTACTTC.

V is TRBV11-2 and J is TRBJ2-7, with D unclear. V lost 1 base and J lost 1, with 8 bases in between. This CDR3 comprises 14 residues. Germline V gene sequence: CDR1 SGHAT, CDR2 FQNNGV. The CDR3 nucleotides read TGTGCCAGCAGCTTAGTCAGGTATTCCTACGAGCAGTACTTC. It encodes CASSLVRYSYEQYF.

The V and J genes are TRBV28 and TRBJ2-7; no reliable D call. Germline CDR1 is MDHEN and CDR2 is SYDVKM. The CDR3 extends over 12 amino acids. The ends were cut back, 6 bases at V and 3 bases at J, with 9 bases in the middle. CDR3 DNA: TGTGCCAGCAGAACGAAGGACTACGAGCAGTACTTC. This codes for CASRTKDYEQYF.

The chain joins TRBV3-1 (or the pseudogene TRBV3-2) to TRBJ1-5, with D maybe TRBD1 (5 bases). Germline values: CDR1 LGHDT, CDR2 YNNKEL (reference sequence). The ends were cut back, 6 bases at V and 0 bases at J, with 21 bases in the middle. The length of the CDR3 is 18 residues. The CDR3 reads CASSHFRGTENSNQPQHF. CDR3 sequence (DNA): TGTGCCAGCAGTCACTTTCGAGGGACTGAAAATAGCAATCAGCCCCAGCATTTT.

This chain uses TRBV7-9 with TRBJ2-2; tentatively, D is TRBD1 (6 bases). Trimming left V 1 base short and J 4 bases short, with 16 bases between. This CDR3 has 17 residues. Germline CDR1 is SEHNR and CDR2 is FQNEAQ (reference sequence). This CDR3 reads CASSLEWGLHLTGELFF. The CDR3 region has the DNA TGTGCCAGCAGCTTAGAATGGGGGCTACATCTCACCGGGGAGCTGTTTTTT.

This clone was seen only a few times. This chain joins TRBV27 and TRBJ2-6, with D uncertain. This CDR3 is 13 amino acids long. Trimming stripped 5 bases from V and 0 bases from J, with 2 bases between. CDR1 and CDR2 (germline): MNHEY, SMNVEV (reference sequence). CDR3 coding DNA: TGTGCCAGCAGTCCCTCTGGGGCCAACGTCCTGACTTTC. Translation gives CASSPSGANVLTF.

Only a few counts were recorded for this clone. The rearrangement joins TRBV7-9 to TRBJ1-2; D is unclear. The germline V gene has CDR1 SEHNR and CDR2 FQNEAQ (reference sequence). The germline V and J ends were trimmed by 4 bases and 7 bases, with 13 bases remaining between them. The CDR3 length is 13 residues. CDR3 nucleotides: TGTGCCAGCAGCTCCTCCAGCTCGGGTGGCTACACCTTC. It specifies CASSSSSSGGYTF. Complete variable domain (other parts from reference TRBV7-9 and TRBJ1-2): DTGVSQNPRHKITKRGQNVTFRCDPISEHNRLYWYRQTLGQGPEFLTYFQNEAQLEKSRLLSDRFSAERPKGSFSTLEIQRTEQGDSAMYLCASSSSSSGGYTFGSGTRLTVV.

This clone was observed a single time. The gene calls are TRBV27 and TRBJ2-3; possible D gene TRBD2, 5 bases. Germline assignment: CDR1 MNHEY and CDR2 SMNVEV (reference sequence). Trimming shortened V by 0 bases and J by 3 bases, and 7 bases separated the two germline ends. The CDR3 length is 14 residues. CDR3 amino acids: CASSLSGGTDTQYF. The DNA of the CDR3 is TGTGCCAGCAGTTTATCGGGCGGGACAGATACGCAGTATTTT.

In its sample, this clone was seen once. The chain carries TRBV7-2 and TRBJ1-1; D unresolved. The CDR3 totals 15 residues. Deletions cut 1 base from V and 2 bases from J, with 11 bases between. From germline, CDR1 is SGHTA and CDR2 FQGNSA. CDR3 nucleotides: TGTGCCAGCAGCTTAGTTGTAGGTAGTAACACTGAAGCTTTCTTT. This translates into CASSLVVGSNTEAFF. Variable domain in full (rest from reference TRBV7-2 and TRBJ1-1): GAGVSQSPSNKVTEKGKDVELRCDPISGHTALYWYRQSLGQGLEFLIYFQGNSAPDKSGLPSDRFSAERTGGSVSTLTIQRTQQEDSAVYLCASSLVVGSNTEAFFGQGTRLTVV.

The CDR3 sequence: CASSLRGTGGPDTQYF. CDR3 coding DNA: TGTGCCAGCAGCTTACGGGGGACAGGGGGCCCAGATACGCAGTATTTT. The rearrangement uses TRBV11-2 and TRBJ2-3; 12 bases fit TRBD1. Germline V lookup: CDR1 SGHAT, CDR2 FQNNGV. V lost 2 bases to trimming and J lost 4 bases; unmatched junction nucleotides: 4. The CDR3 loop spans 16 amino acids.

V and J are TRBV7-3 and TRBJ2-7, with TRBD1 matching over 7 bases. This CDR3 is 15 amino acids long. Trimming cost V 8 bases and J 0 bases; bases outside gene matches: 10. Germline V lookup: CDR1 SGHTA, CDR2 FQGTGA. In nucleotides, the CDR3 is TGTGCCAGCGCCCCGAGAGGGGGCTTCTCCTACGAGCAGTACTTC. This translates into CASAPRGGFSYEQYF.

This clone was seen a few times. Other DNA sequences from this sample encode an identical CDR3 as well. The J gene is TRBJ2-2, the V gene TRBV5-1; TRBD2 matches 14 bases. The CDR3 length is 17 residues. Trimming removed 4 bases from V and 4 bases from J; junction bases left unmatched: 6. Germline CDR1 reads SGHRS; CDR2 reads YFSETQ. CDR3 DNA sequence: TGCGCCAGCAGCCCGAGACTAGCGGGGGGGACCACCGGGGAGCTGTTTTTT. Protein sequence: CASSPRLAGGTTGELFF. The full variable domain, rest sourced from reference TRBV5-1 and TRBJ2-2, is KAGVTQTPRYLIKTRGQQVTLSCSPISGHRSVSWYQQTPGQGLQFLFEYFSETQRNKGNFPGRFSGRQFSNSRSEMNVSTLELGDSALYLCASSPRLAGGTTGELFFGEGSRLTVL.

The chain has TRBV18 and TRBJ1-5; 10 bases map to TRBD1. The CDR3 contains 15 residues. Germline lookup yields CDR1 KGHSH and CDR2 LQKENI. The trim removed 5 bases at V and 4 bases at J, leaving 5 bases unmatched. The CDR3 protein is CASSVGTGANQPQHF. The CDR3 bases are TGTGCCAGCTCAGTCGGGACAGGGGCTAATCAGCCCCAGCATTTT.

The V and J genes are TRBV4-1 and TRBJ1-1; D not certain. Germline CDR1 MGHRA, CDR2 YSYEKL. Deletions cut 0 bases from V and 3 bases from J, with 5 bases between. CDR3 length equals 13 residues. The CDR3 nucleotides are TGCGCCAGCAGCCAAGATGGTCACACTGAAGCTTTCTTT. Protein product: CASSQDGHTEAFF.

V is TRBV5-6 and J is TRBJ2-2; possible D gene TRBD2, 5 bases. This CDR3 is 15 amino acids long. V lost 3 bases to trimming and J lost 10 bases, with 19 bases between them. Germline CDR1 and CDR2: SGHDT and YYEEEE. The CDR3 sequence is CASSYTFGQEEELFF. DNA of the CDR3: TGTGCCAGCAGCTATACTTTCGGGCAGGAGGAGGAGCTGTTTTTT. The full variable domain, rest sourced from reference TRBV5-6 and TRBJ2-2, is DAGVTQSPTHLIKTRGQQVTLRCSPKSGHDTVSWYQQALGQGPQFIFQYYEEEERQRGNFPDRFSGHQFPNYSSELNVNALLLGDSALYLCASSYTFGQEEELFFGEGSRLTVL.